The 21 T cell receptor beta chains presented below share a single source sample, sequenced in a study of blood T cells in healthy people across ages. PCR was performed a second time for roughly 7 to 12 cycles using a sample-barcoded 5' primer and a J-beta primer mix. TCRdb independently ran MiXCR on the 5' RACE reads; one entry per CDR3 protein. Of about 1.8 million distinct CDR3 sequences listed, about 50% are singletons. The sequenced sample was blood. The receptors originated from a middle-aged woman in good health.

This clonotype was observed at least ten times. The junction does not match germline at one end; this may be a read error. The CDR3 sequence is CASSLGSQETQYF. CDR3 DNA: TGTGCCAGCAGCTTAGGCAGCCAAGAGACCCAGTACTTC. The genes are TRBV5-1 and TRBJ2-5; no clear D gene. This CDR3 contains 13 residues. Germline V gene data show CDR1 as SGHRS and CDR2 as YFSETQ.

The J gene is TRBJ2-6, the V gene TRBV4-3, with 10 bases aligning to TRBD2. The V gene end was trimmed by 0 bases and the J gene end by 0 bases; junction bases not matched to a gene: 5. The CDR3 covers 19 residues. CDR1 and CDR2 from the germline V gene are LGHNA and YSLEER. CDR3 DNA: TGCGCCAGCAGCCAAGATACACTAGCGGGAATCTCTGGGGCCAACGTCCTGACTTTC. The encoded protein is CASSQDTLAGISGANVLTF.

This clonotype was seen a handful of times. V and J are TRBV19 and TRBJ2-5; D is unresolved. This CDR3 is 11 amino acids long. With 10 bases removed from V and 11 bases from J, the gap between germline ends came to 17 bases. CDR1 LNHDA and CDR2 SQIVND come from the germline V gene (reference sequence). CDR3 nucleotides: TGTGCCACCACCTCCAGCTTCGGGCAGTACTTC. Its protein product is CATTSSFGQYF. Looking up the rest from reference TRBV19 and TRBJ2-5 gives the full variable domain: DGGITQSPKYLFRKEGQNVTLSCEQNLNHDAMYWYRQDPGQGLRLIYYSQIVNDFQKGDIAEGYSVSREKKESFPLTVTSAQKNPTAFYLCATTSSFGQYFGPGTRLLVL.

This clonotype has more than one count but fewer than ten. The gene calls are TRBV25-1 and TRBJ2-1; D is uncertain. From germline, CDR1 is MGHDK and CDR2 SYGVNS. Between the trimmed V and J ends, which lost 7 bases and 4 bases, there was a span of 11 bases. The length of the CDR3 is 13 residues. The CDR3 protein is CASKSGLYNEQFF. CDR3 DNA sequence: TGTGCCAGCAAATCCGGGTTATACAATGAGCAGTTCTTC.

The chain links TRBV7-6 to TRBJ2-3; maybe TRBD2 (8 bases). The germline V and J ends were trimmed by 6 bases and 4 bases, with 20 bases remaining between them. The germline V gene encodes CDR1 SGHVS and CDR2 FNYEAQ. CDR3 size: 16 residues. The CDR3 region has the DNA TGTGCCAGCAGTTACAGGGGTAGCGGGATTGCAGATACGCAGTATTTT. Encoded protein: CASSYRGSGIADTQYF.

The chain couples TRBV20-1 to TRBJ2-3; 11 nucleotides line up with TRBD2. Germline-derived CDR1 and CDR2 are DFQATT and SNEGSKA (reference sequence). V was pared by 5 bases and J by 2 bases, with 3 bases of the junction left unmatched. The CDR3 extends over 14 amino acids. As DNA, the CDR3 is TGCAGTGCTGGGGGACTAGCGGACACAGATACGCAGTATTTT. Protein product: CSAGGLADTDTQYF.

The CDR3 bases are TGTGCCAGCAAATTTGGACGAGCAGGGGAGACCCAGTACTTC. Amino acids: CASKFGRAGETQYF. This chain connects TRBV2 to TRBJ2-5; D perhaps matches TRBD1 (5 bases). Looked up from germline, CDR1 is SNHLY and CDR2 is FYNNEI. V dropped 7 bases and J dropped 5 bases, with 17 bases sitting between them. The CDR3 has 14 amino acids.

This chain uses TRBV12-3 or TRBV12-4 with TRBJ2-3, with D possibly being TRBD1 or TRBD2 (6 bases each). CDR3 length equals 15 residues. Trimming removed 6 bases from V and 5 bases from J, with 18 bases in between. The CDR3 nucleotides are TGTGCCAGCAGCCTGGGCCTGGGGGGCTTAGATACGCAGTATTTT. Residues: CASSLGLGGLDTQYF.

The chain recombines TRBV5-1 with TRBJ1-5; 8 positions match TRBD1. The germline CDR1 and CDR2 sequences are SGHRS and YFSETQ. V shed 8 bases, J shed 2 bases, and the junction held 6 bases outside the gene matches. The CDR3 contains 14 residues. For the CDR3, the DNA is TGCGCCAGAGGACAGGGTCAGGGCAATCAGCCCCAGCATTTT. It translates to CARGQGQGNQPQHF. Drawing the rest from reference TRBV5-1 and TRBJ1-5, the complete variable domain is KAGVTQTPRYLIKTRGQQVTLSCSPISGHRSVSWYQQTPGQGLQFLFEYFSETQRNKGNFPGRFSGRQFSNSRSEMNVSTLELGDSALYLCARGQGQGNQPQHFGDGTRLSIL.

The rearrangement uses TRBV6-1 and TRBJ2-7; no firm D call. The ends were cut back, 3 bases at V and 7 bases at J, with 10 bases in the middle. This CDR3 has 12 residues. Germline CDR1 MNHNS, CDR2 SASEGT. The CDR3 sequence is CASSDWVREQYF. In nucleotides, the CDR3 is TGTGCCAGCAGTGATTGGGTTCGAGAGCAGTACTTC.

The chain employs TRBV7-2 and TRBJ2-7; 7 bases are shared with TRBD1. CDR3 length equals 14 residues. Germline V gene sequence: CDR1 SGHTA, CDR2 FQGNSA. Germline trimming cut 5 bases from V and 7 bases from J; bases unmatched to any gene: 11. In nucleotides, the CDR3 is TGTGCCAGCAGCCCAAGGACAGGAGCTACTGAGCAGTACTTC. It yields the protein CASSPRTGATEQYF.

This clonotype has ten or more counts. This chain connects TRBV6-5 to TRBJ2-1; D is perhaps TRBD2 (6 bases). CDR1 is MNHEY, CDR2 SVGAGI, per germline. This CDR3 spans 12 amino acids. V was pared by 10 bases and J by 15 bases, with 22 bases between. CDR3 DNA: TGTGCCACCATTGGGGAGCGGGCAGGGTTGTTCTTC. The encoded protein is CATIGERAGLFF.

This rearrangement joins TRBV7-2 to TRBJ1-6; TRBD1 agrees at 7 bases. The junction had 16 bases not matched to a gene; V was cut back by 2 bases and J by 9 bases. From germline, CDR1 is SGHTA and CDR2 FQGNSA. CDR3 size: 18 residues. CDR3 loop: CASSLPQGEIATSSPLHF. CDR3 DNA sequence: TGTGCCAGCAGCTTACCCCAGGGGGAAATCGCTACGAGTTCACCCCTCCACTTT.

This clonotype has a handful of counts. This chain uses TRBV7-9 with TRBJ1-4; 8 bases are a match to TRBD1. V lost 2 bases, J lost 3 bases, and 2 bases stayed unmatched. The germline V gene has CDR1 SEHNR and CDR2 FQNEAQ (reference sequence). The CDR3 consists of 15 residues. CDR3 residues: CASSLTTGANEKLFF. CDR3 DNA: TGTGCCAGCAGCTTAACGACAGGGGCTAATGAAAAACTGTTTTTT. The full variable domain, in which reference TRBV7-9 and TRBJ1-4 provide the parts outside the CDR3, is DTGVSQNPRHKITKRGQNVTFRCDPISEHNRLYWYRQTLGQGPEFLTYFQNEAQLEKSRLLSDRFSAERPKGSFSTLEIQRTEQGDSAMYLCASSLTTGANEKLFFGSGTQLSVL.

This sequence joins TRBV20-1 and TRBJ2-3, with 8 bases aligning to TRBD2. V trimming: 4 bases; J trimming: 0 bases; junction bases outside the gene matches: 6. Germline V gene lookup returns CDR1 DFQATT and CDR2 SNEGSKA (reference sequence). The CDR3 loop spans 15 amino acids. In DNA form, the CDR3 reads TGCAGTGCTACAATACTAGCGGCTAGCACAGATACGCAGTATTTT. It codes for CSATILAASTDTQYF.

This rearrangement joins TRBV6-1 to TRBJ2-5; 8 nucleotides agree with TRBD2. V shed 8 bases and J 2 bases; nucleotides not matched to a gene: 19. CDR1 and CDR2 from the germline V gene are MNHNS and SASEGT. The CDR3 consists of 18 residues. DNA of the CDR3: TGTGCCAGCTCCCCGGGGGGGGGCCGACTAACTTTACAAGAGACCCAGTACTTC. This translates into CASSPGGGRLTLQETQYF.

V usage is TRBV10-3 and J usage is TRBJ2-4; D may match TRBD1 or TRBD2 (5 bases each). The better agreement between TRBJ2-7 and the DNA end casts doubt on the J call. The CDR3 covers 14 residues. The germline V gene has CDR1 ENHRY and CDR2 SYGVKD. The CDR3 bases are TGTGCCATCAGTGAGTCCGGGGCGGCGAGCGAGCAGTACTTC. It is translated as CAISESGAASEQYF.

To note about this clonotype: An end of the junction does not agree with germline; a read error may underlie this. V is TRBV6-2 or TRBV6-3 and J is TRBJ2-1; D is ambiguous. This CDR3 has 15 amino acids. Germline CDR1 MNHEY, CDR2 SVGEGT. The DNA of the CDR3 is TGTGCCAGCAGTTACTCGACACGGGCCTACACTGAGCAGTTCTTC. It codes for CASSYSTRAYTEQFF.

The chain is built from TRBV15 and TRBJ2-7; 7 positions match TRBD1. Germline CDR1 LNHNV, CDR2 YYDKDF (reference sequence). The CDR3 covers 14 residues. Losses at the gene ends were 4 bases for V and 7 bases for J; bases not matched to a gene: 10. The CDR3 loop is CATSKHRTGEEQYF. CDR3 DNA sequence: TGTGCCACCAGCAAGCATAGGACAGGAGAGGAGCAGTACTTC.

This clonotype was observed once. CDR3 region: CASSLVSSFPEQYF. The CDR3, as DNA: TGCGCCAGCAGCTTGGTCTCCTCCTTTCCAGAGCAGTACTTC. The J gene is TRBJ2-5, the V gene TRBV5-1; D uncertain. V was clipped by 0 bases and J by 11 bases, with 17 bases between them. The CDR3 runs to 14 residues. Germline CDR1 is SGHRS and CDR2 is YFSETQ.

This clonotype was found a few times. The chain employs TRBV9 and TRBJ2-7; no firm D call. Germline CDR1 is SGDLS and CDR2 is YYNGEE. The CDR3 runs 13 residues. The V end was cut by 3 bases, the J end by 1 base, with 8 bases between. CDR3 amino acids: CASSAVPSYEQYF. CDR3 DNA: TGTGCCAGCAGCGCCGTCCCGTCCTACGAGCAGTACTTC. Full variable domain (missing parts from reference TRBV9 and TRBJ2-7): DSGVTQTPKHLITATGQRVTLRCSPRSGDLSVYWYQQSLDQGLQFLIQYYNGEERAKGNILERFSAQQFPDLHSELNLSSLELGDSALYFCASSAVPSYEQYFGPGTRLTVT.